This T cell receptor (beta chain) was captured by sequencing in a study of T cell changes during pregnancy in multiple sclerosis (dated by TCRdb to between 2018 and 2020). At the level of the whole study: In women with multiple sclerosis, the researchers looked at how the T cell repertoire shifted as pregnancy progressed.

The protocol used for the library was the immunoSEQ multiplex PCR assay. Not all clones reach the TCRdb copy of this immuneACCESS table, which keeps in-frame sequences only. Checked studies attribute under half of the gap to unresolved V genes and leave the rest unexplained. Recorded for this sample are around 29,000 clones; roughly 90% of them occurred a single time. The ten top clones hold about 3.5% of the sample. V drops 0 bases and J drops 7 bases, leaving 13 bases in between. CDR1 and CDR2, looked up from the germline V gene, are MNHEY and SVGAGI. The cysteine opens and the phenylalanine closes a CDR3 of 14 amino acids. Of the read, only the CDR3 DNA is kept; its 42 bases are in frame from base 1. As to this clone: Its target antigen remains unknown. There are no base qualities to consult, and no much larger clone falls within one base.

This clonotype was obtained from a female donor in good health, enrolled as a control in a pregnancy study. Sample: CD4+ T cells from peripheral blood mononuclear cells, taken in the first trimester of pregnancy. The chain uses TRBV6-5 and TRBJ2-7; the D gene is perhaps TRBD1, from 5 matching bases. The CDR3 protein sequence reads: CASSYSQGAGEQYF. The DNA sequence reads TGTGCCAGCAGTTACTCCCAGGGTGCTGGGGAGCAGTACTTC.